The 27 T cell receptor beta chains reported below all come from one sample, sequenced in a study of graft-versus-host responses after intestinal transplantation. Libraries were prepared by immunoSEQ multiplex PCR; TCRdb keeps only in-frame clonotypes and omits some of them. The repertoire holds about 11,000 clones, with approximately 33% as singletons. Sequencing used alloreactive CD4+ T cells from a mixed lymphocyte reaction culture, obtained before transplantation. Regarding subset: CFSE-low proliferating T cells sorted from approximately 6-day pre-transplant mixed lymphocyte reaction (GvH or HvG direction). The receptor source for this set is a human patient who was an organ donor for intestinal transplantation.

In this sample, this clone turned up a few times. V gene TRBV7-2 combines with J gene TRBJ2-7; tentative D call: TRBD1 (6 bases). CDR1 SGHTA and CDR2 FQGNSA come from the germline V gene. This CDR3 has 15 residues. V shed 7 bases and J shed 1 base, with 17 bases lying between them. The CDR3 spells CASTHRAGASYEQYF. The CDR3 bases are TGTGCCAGCACCCATCGGGCAGGGGCGTCCTACGAGCAGTACTTC.

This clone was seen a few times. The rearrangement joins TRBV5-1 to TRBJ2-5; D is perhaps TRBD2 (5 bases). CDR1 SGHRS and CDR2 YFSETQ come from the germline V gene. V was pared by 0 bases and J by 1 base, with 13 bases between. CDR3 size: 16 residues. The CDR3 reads CASSLGSNSGQETQYF. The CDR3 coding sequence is TGCGCCAGCAGCTTGGGCTCAAACAGCGGCCAAGAGACCCAGTACTTC.

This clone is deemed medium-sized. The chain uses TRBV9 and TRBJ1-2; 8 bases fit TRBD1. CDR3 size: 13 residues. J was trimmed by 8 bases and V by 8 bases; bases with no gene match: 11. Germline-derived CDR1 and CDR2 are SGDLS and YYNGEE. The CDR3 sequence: CASGGDRGDGYTF. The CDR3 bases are TGTGCCAGTGGGGGCGACAGGGGTGACGGCTACACCTTC.

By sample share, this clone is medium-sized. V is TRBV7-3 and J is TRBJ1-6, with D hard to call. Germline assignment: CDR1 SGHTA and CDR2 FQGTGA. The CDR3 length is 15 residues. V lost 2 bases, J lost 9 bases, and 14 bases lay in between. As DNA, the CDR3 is TGTGCCAGCAGCTTAGGAGGGCCAGAAGGTTCACCCCTCCACTTT. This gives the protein CASSLGGPEGSPLHF.

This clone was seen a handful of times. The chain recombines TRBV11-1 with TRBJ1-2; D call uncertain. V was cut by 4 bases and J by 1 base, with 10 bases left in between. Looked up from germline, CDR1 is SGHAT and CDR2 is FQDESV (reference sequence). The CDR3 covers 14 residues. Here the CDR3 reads CASSSGLGNYGYTF. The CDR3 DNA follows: TGTGCCAGCAGCTCCGGGTTGGGTAACTATGGCTACACCTTC. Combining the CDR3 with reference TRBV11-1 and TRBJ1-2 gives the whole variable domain EAEVAQSPRYKITEKSQAVAFWCDPISGHATLYWYRQILGQGPELLVQFQDESVVDDSQLPKDRFSAERLKGVDSTLKIQPAELGDSAMYLCASSSGLGNYGYTFGSGTRLTVV.

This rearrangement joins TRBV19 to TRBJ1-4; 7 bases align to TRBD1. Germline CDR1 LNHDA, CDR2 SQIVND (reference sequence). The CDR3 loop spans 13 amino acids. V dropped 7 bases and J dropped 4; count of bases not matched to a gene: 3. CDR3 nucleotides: TGTGCCAGTAAGGGGGACAGTAATGAAAAACTGTTTTTT. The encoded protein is CASKGDSNEKLFF. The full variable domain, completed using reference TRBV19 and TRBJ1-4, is DGGITQSPKYLFRKEGQNVTLSCEQNLNHDAMYWYRQDPGQGLRLIYYSQIVNDFQKGDIAEGYSVSREKKESFPLTVTSAQKNPTAFYLCASKGDSNEKLFFGSGTQLSVL.

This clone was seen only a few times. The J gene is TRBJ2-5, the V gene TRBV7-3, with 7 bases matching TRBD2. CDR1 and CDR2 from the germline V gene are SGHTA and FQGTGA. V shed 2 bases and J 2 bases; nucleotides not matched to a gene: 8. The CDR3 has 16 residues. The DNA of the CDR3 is TGTGCCAGCAGCTTATACTTTGGCGGGGGTCAAGAGACCCAGTACTTC. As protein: CASSLYFGGGQETQYF.

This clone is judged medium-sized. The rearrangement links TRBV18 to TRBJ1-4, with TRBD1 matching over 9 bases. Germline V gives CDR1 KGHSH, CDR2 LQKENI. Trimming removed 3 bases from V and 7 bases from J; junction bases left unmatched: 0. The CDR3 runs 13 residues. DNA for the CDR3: TGTGCCAGCTCACCGGGACAGGGTGAAAAACTGTTTTTT. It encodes CASSPGQGEKLFF.

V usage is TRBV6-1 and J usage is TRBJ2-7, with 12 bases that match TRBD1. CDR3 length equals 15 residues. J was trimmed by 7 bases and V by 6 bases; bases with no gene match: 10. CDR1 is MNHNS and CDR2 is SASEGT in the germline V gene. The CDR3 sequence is CASSPRDRGQEEQYF. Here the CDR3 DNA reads TGTGCCAGCAGCCCAAGGGACAGGGGGCAGGAAGAGCAGTACTTC.

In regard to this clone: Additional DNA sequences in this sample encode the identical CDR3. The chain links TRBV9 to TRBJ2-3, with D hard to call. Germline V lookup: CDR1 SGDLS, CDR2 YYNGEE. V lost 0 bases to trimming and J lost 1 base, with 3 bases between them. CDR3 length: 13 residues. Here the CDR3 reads CASSVAGTDTQYF. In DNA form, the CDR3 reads TGTGCCAGCAGCGTAGCGGGCACAGATACGCAGTATTTT.

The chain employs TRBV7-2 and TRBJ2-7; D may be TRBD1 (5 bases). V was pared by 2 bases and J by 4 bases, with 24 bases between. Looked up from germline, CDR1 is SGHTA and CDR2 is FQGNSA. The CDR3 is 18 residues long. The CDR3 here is CASSLQLRGRAFLYEQYF. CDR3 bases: TGTGCCAGCAGCTTACAGCTACGTGGCAGGGCGTTCCTATACGAGCAGTACTTC. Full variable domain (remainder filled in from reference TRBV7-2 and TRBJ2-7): GAGVSQSPSNKVTEKGKDVELRCDPISGHTALYWYRQSLGQGLEFLIYFQGNSAPDKSGLPSDRFSAERTGGSVSTLTIQRTQQEDSAVYLCASSLQLRGRAFLYEQYFGPGTRLTVT.

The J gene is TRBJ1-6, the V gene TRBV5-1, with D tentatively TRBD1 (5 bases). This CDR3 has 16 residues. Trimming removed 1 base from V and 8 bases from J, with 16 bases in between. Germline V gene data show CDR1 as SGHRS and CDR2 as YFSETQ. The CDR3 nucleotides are TGCGCCAGCAGCTTGTTCTGGGCAACGGGGGATTCACCCCTCCACTTT. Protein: CASSLFWATGDSPLHF.

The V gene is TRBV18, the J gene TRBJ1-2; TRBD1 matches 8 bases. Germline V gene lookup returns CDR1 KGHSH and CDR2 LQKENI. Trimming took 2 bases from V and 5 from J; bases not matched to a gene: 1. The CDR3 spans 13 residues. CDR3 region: CASSPGTGYGYTF. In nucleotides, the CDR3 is TGTGCCAGCTCACCAGGGACAGGTTATGGCTACACCTTC.

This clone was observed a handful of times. The CDR3 reads CSVFNVAEAFF. The DNA of the CDR3 is TGCAGCGTTTTTAATGTCGCTGAAGCTTTCTTT. The chain combines TRBV29-1 with TRBJ1-1; D unclear. Germline V gene sequence: CDR1 SQVTM, CDR2 ANQGSEA. The V end was cut by 5 bases, the J end by 6 bases, with 10 bases between. This CDR3 contains 11 residues.

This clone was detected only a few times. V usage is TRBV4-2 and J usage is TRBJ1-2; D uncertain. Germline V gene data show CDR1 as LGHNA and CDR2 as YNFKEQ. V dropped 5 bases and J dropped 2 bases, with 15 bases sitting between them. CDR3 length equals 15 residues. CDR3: CASSLALGRNYGYTF. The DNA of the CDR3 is TGTGCCAGCAGCTTAGCGCTCGGCAGAAACTATGGCTACACCTTC.

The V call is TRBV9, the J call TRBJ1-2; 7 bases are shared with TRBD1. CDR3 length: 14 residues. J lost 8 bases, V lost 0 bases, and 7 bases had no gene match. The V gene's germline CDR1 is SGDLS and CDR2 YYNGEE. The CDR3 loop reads CASSVESGGYGYTF. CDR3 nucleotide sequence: TGTGCCAGCAGCGTAGAGTCAGGGGGATACGGCTACACCTTC. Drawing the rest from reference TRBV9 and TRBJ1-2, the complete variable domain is DSGVTQTPKHLITATGQRVTLRCSPRSGDLSVYWYQQSLDQGLQFLIQYYNGEERAKGNILERFSAQQFPDLHSELNLSSLELGDSALYFCASSVESGGYGYTFGSGTRLTVV.

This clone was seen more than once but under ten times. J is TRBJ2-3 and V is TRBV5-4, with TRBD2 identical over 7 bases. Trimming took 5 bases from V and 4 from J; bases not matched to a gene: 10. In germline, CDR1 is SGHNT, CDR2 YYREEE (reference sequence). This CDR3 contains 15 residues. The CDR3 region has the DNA TGTGCCAGCAGTCAAGACCCCCGGGGGGCAGATACGCAGTATTTT. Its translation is CASSQDPRGADTQYF.

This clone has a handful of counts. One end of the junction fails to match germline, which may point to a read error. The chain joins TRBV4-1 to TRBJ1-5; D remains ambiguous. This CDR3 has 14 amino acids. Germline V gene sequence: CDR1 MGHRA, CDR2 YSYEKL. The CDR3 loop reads CASSHARDNQPQHF. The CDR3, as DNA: TGTGCCAGCAGCCATGCCCGGGACAATCAGCCCCAGCATTTT.

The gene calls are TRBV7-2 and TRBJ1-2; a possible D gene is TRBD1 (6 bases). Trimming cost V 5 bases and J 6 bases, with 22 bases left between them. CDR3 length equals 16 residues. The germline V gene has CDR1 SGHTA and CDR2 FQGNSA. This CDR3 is CASSQEVVGGGNGYTF. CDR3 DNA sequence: TGTGCCAGCAGCCAAGAAGTGGTAGGGGGGGGAAATGGCTACACCTTC.

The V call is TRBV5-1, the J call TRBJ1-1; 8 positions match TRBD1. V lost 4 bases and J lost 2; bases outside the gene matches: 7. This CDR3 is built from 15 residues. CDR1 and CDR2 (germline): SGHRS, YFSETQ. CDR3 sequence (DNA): TGCGCCAGCAGCGGCCAGGGGGCTTATAACACTGAAGCTTTCTTT. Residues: CASSGQGAYNTEAFF.

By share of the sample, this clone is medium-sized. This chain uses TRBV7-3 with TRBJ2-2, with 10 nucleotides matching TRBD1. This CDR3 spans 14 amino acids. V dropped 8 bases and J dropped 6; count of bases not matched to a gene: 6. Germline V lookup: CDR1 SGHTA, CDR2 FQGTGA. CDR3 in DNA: TGTGCCAGCCAACCGGGACAGGGGTCCGGGGAGCTGTTTTTT. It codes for CASQPGQGSGELFF.

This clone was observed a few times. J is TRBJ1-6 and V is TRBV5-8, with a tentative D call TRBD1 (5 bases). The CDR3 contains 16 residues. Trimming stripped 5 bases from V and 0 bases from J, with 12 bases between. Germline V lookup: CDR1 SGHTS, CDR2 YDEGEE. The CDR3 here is CASSWGGSSYNSPLHF. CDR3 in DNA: TGTGCCAGCAGTTGGGGGGGGAGCTCCTATAATTCACCCCTCCACTTT.

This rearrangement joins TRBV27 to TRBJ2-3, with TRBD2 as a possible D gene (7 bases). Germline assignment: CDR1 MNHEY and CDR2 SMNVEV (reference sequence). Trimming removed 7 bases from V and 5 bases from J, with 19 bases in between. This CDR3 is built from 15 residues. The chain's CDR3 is CASTHLGGAGDTQYF. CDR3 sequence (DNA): TGTGCCAGCACCCACCTTGGGGGGGCTGGAGATACGCAGTATTTT.

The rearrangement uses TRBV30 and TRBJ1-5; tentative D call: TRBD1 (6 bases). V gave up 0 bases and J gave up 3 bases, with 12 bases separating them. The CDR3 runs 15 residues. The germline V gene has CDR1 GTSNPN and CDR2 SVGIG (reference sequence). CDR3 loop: CAWSVRQGFNQPQHF. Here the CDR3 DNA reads TGTGCCTGGAGTGTACGGCAGGGGTTCAATCAGCCCCAGCATTTT.

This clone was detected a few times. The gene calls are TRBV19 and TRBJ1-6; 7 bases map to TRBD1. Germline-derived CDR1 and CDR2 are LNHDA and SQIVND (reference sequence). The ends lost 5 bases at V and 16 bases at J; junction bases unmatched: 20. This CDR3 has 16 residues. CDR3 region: CASSSLRTGQHVPLHF. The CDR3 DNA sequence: TGTGCCAGTAGTTCCCTTAGAACGGGACAGCACGTTCCACTCCACTTT.

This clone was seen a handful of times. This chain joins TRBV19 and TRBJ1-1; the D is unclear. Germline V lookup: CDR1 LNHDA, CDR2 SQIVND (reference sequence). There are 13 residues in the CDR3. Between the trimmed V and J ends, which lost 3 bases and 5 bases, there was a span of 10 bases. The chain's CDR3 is CASSIGVGTEAFF. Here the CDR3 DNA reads TGTGCCAGTAGTATCGGGGTGGGTACTGAAGCTTTCTTT.

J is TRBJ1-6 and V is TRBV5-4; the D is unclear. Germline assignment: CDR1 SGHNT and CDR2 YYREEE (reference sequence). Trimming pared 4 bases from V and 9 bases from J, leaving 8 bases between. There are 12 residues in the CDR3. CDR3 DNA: TGTGCCAGCAGCATCAGTCGTTCACCCCTCCACTTT. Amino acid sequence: CASSISRSPLHF.